The next 10 T cell receptor beta chains were all read from a single sample in a study of regulatory T cells in long-lasting Graves disease. Time point reported: newly diagnosed GD, antithyroid drugs for less than 3 months. Researchers made the TCR library from RNA that was extracted from PBMCs. The TCR beta library used iRepertoire HTBI primers with Arm-PCR amplification of CDR3. Via MiXCR, TCRdb re-called the multiplex PCR reads, giving one row per CDR3 protein. This sample has about 400,000 distinct CDR3 sequences, with about a sixth found just once. A further study also used this sample, focusing on T cells in Graves' hyperthyroidism and ophthalmopathy.

The sequencing used peripheral blood mononuclear cells (PBMCs), collected at new diagnosis, from a patient treated with antithyroid drugs. The receptors derive from a woman aged 18-29 years with Graves disease.

The chain employs TRBV12-3 or TRBV12-4 and TRBJ2-1; D not resolved. V was cut by 0 bases and J by 7 bases, with 4 bases left in between. CDR3 length equals 12 residues. The DNA for the CDR3 is TGTGCCAGCAGTTTAGCCACGAATGAGCAGTTCTTC. Protein product: CASSLATNEQFF.

This chain uses TRBV7-2 with TRBJ1-5; D unresolved. Germline values: CDR1 SGHTA, CDR2 FQGNSA. V was cut by 0 bases and J by 0 bases, with 15 bases left in between. The CDR3 is made up of 18 amino acids. In DNA, the CDR3 is TGTGCCAGCAGCTTAGCGCGGCCAGGAAAATATAGCAATCAGCCCCAGCATTTT. This gives the protein CASSLARPGKYSNQPQHF.

This clonotype was seen ten or more times. The genes are TRBV11-3 and TRBJ2-7, with D possibly TRBD2 on 6 matching bases. Trimming stripped 2 bases from V and 5 bases from J, with 10 bases between. Germline V gene lookup returns CDR1 SGHNT and CDR2 YENEEA. This CDR3 has 13 amino acids. In DNA form, the CDR3 reads TGTGCCAGCAGCTTAACTAGCTCTAACGAGCAGTACTTC. Amino acid sequence: CASSLTSSNEQYF.

This rearrangement joins TRBV2 to TRBJ2-3; 14 bases match TRBD2. CDR3 length: 19 amino acids. Unmatched junction bases numbered 17, after V lost 7 bases and J lost 5 bases. Looked up from germline, CDR1 is SNHLY and CDR2 is FYNNEI. CDR3 loop: CASKSGLAGVPVLQDTQYF. The DNA for the CDR3 is TGTGCCAGCAAGTCGGGACTAGCGGGGGTCCCGGTCCTCCAAGATACGCAGTATTTT.

This clonotype was counted at least ten times. The V call is TRBV7-3, the J call TRBJ1-1; unclear D gene. V gave up 2 bases and J gave up 4 bases, with 8 bases separating them. This CDR3 region has 13 residues. The germline CDR1 and CDR2 sequences are SGHTA and FQGTGA. The CDR3 loop reads CASSLSRSTEAFF. The CDR3 DNA sequence: TGTGCCAGCAGCTTATCAAGGTCCACTGAAGCTTTCTTT.

This clonotype was picked up many times. This sequence joins TRBV11-1 and TRBJ1-2, with 12 positions matching TRBD1. V dropped 3 bases and J dropped 6; count of bases not matched to a gene: 2. Germline V CDR1 and CDR2: SGHAT, FQDESV (reference sequence). The CDR3 is made up of 14 amino acids. CDR3 protein: CASSLGQGADGYTF. The CDR3 nucleotides read TGTGCCAGCAGCTTGGGACAGGGGGCGGATGGCTACACCTTC.

This clonotype was counted many times. The chain recombines TRBV4-1 with TRBJ2-3, with D perhaps TRBD1 (6 bases). V lost 1 base and J 0 bases, leaving 11 bases between the germline ends. CDR3 length: 16 residues. The germline V gene has CDR1 MGHRA and CDR2 YSYEKL. This CDR3 is CASSQGGLRSTDTQYF. CDR3 sequence (DNA): TGCGCCAGCAGCCAAGGGGGGCTAAGAAGCACAGATACGCAGTATTTT.

This clonotype was seen more than once but under ten times. The chain has TRBV6-1 and TRBJ2-3; 9 nucleotides match TRBD2. CDR1 is MNHNS, CDR2 SASEGT, per germline. The junction had 3 bases not matched to a gene; V was cut back by 6 bases and J by 5 bases. This CDR3 is 13 amino acids long. The CDR3 sequence is CASRASGVDTQYF. As DNA, the CDR3 is TGTGCCAGCAGGGCTAGCGGGGTAGATACGCAGTATTTT.

This clonotype was recorded many times. The gene calls are TRBV6-2 or TRBV6-3 and TRBJ2-3; unclear D gene. V was cut by 6 bases and J by 2 bases, with 15 bases left in between. This CDR3 has 15 residues. CDR1 and CDR2 (germline): MNHEY, SVGEGT. CDR3 sequence: CASRWESRVTDTQYF. The CDR3 DNA follows: TGTGCCAGCAGGTGGGAATCGCGCGTCACAGATACGCAGTATTTT.

This clonotype was counted a few times. The DNA for the CDR3 is TGTGCCAGCTCACCACCAGAGAGGGCTAGACCTTTCTTT. Protein sequence: CASSPPERARPFF. The V call is TRBV18, the J call TRBJ1-1; D not resolved. CDR1 is KGHSH and CDR2 is LQKENI in the germline V gene. V lost 0 bases and J 12 bases, leaving 14 bases between the germline ends. The length of the CDR3 is 13 residues.